This record looks at one T cell receptor (beta chain) sequence and its context. The antigen is unknown. This entry comes from a study of T cell responses to AZD1222 COVID-19 vaccine. Study-wide findings and caveats: Clonal diversity was possibly underestimated, and the donors were mostly white British, with more females. It was only after the peak T cell response that any repertoires were sampled.

CDR1 is MNHEY, CDR2 SMNVEV, per germline (reference sequence). Trimming took 5 bases from V and 1 from J, leaving 11 bases between them. The CDR3 is 14 amino acids. Assay: immunoSEQ multiplex PCR; the TCRdb copy retains only in-frame clones and omits some. The sample shows 90,000 to 120,000 clones, roughly 90% of them seen only once. The TCR was taken from an adult in good health. V usage is TRBV27 and J usage is TRBJ1-1; no clear D. Sequenced material: peripheral blood, taken on day 0 of AZD1222 vaccination. Written as DNA, the CDR3 is TGTGCCAGCAGTGCGCCGGACTGGAACACTGAAGCTTTCTTT. Protein sequence: CASSAPDWNTEAFF.